Sequencing of this T cell receptor beta chain was carried out in a study of T cell responses to AZD1222 COVID-19 vaccine. The wider study: Second doses were pooled across both intervals (about 4 or about 12 weeks).

Findings and limits, study-wide: The study identified only six AZD1222 recipients as seropositive at baseline. Among spike-specific TCRs, nearly half reportedly target unmutated variant regions. The donor group comprised mostly white British people and more females; the analysis possibly underestimated clonal diversity.

Points on this clone: Its antigen is currently unknown.

Sequenced by immunoSEQ multiplex PCR; TCRdb stores in-frame clones only, minus some. The table includes about 130,000 clones, 70% to 90% detected once. Source: peripheral blood, taken on day 0 of AZD1222 vaccination. This clonotype originated in an adult in good health.

CDR3 loop: CASSLDVRGAGATYNEQFF. In nucleotides, the CDR3 is TGTGCCAGCAGCCTTGACGTGAGGGGAGCGGGGGCCACCTACAATGAGCAGTTCTTC. The chain recombines TRBV11-2 with TRBJ2-1; the match to TRBD2 covers 8 bases. The CDR3 has 19 amino acids. Germline lookup yields CDR1 SGHAT and CDR2 FQNNGV. V shed 5 bases and J 2 bases; nucleotides not matched to a gene: 17.